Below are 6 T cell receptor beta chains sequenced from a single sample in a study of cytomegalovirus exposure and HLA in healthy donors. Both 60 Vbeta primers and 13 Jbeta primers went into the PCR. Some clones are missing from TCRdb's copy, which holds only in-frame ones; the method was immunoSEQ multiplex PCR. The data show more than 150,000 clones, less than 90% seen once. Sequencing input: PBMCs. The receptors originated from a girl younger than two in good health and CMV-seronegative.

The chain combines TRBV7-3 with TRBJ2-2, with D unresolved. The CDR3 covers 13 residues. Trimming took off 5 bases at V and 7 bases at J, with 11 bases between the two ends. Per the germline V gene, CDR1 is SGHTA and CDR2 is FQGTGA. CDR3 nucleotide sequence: TGTGCCAGCAGCCCGAGAGAGGTCGGGGAGCTGTTTTTT. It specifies CASSPREVGELFF.

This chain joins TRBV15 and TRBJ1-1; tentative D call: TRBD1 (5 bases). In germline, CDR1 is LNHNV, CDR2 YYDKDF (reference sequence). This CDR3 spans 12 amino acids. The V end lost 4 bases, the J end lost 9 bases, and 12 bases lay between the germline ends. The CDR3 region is CATSIGERKAFF. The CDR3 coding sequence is TGTGCCACCAGCATAGGGGAACGAAAAGCTTTCTTT.

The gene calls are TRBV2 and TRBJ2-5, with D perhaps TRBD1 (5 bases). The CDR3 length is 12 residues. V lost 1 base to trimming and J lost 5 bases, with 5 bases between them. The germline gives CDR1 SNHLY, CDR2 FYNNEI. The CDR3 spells CASSEGGETQYF. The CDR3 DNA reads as TGTGCCAGCAGTGAAGGGGGCGAGACCCAGTACTTC.

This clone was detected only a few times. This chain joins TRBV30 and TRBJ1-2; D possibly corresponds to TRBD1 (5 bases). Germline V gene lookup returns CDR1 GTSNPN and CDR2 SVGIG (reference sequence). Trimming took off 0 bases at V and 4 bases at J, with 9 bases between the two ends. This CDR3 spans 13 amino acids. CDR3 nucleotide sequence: TGTGCCTGGAGTGTACAGGCCGGCTATGGCTACACCTTC. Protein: CAWSVQAGYGYTF.

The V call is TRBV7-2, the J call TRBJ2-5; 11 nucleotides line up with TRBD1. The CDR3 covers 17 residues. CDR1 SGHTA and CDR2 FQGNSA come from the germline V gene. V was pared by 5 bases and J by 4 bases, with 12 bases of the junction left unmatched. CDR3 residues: CASSIGGRTGGRETQYF. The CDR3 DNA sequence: TGTGCCAGCAGCATCGGGGGTCGGACAGGGGGCAGAGAGACCCAGTACTTC.

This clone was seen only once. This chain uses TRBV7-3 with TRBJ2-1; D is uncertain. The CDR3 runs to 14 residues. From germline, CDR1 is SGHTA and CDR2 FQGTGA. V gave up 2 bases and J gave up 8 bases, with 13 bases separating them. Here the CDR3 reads CASSLPGLGHEQFF. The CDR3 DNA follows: TGTGCCAGCAGCTTACCCGGTCTAGGCCATGAGCAGTTCTTC.